This TCR beta chain was identified in a study of T cell responses to AZD1222 COVID-19 vaccine. Points from the study as a whole: Just 5 or 6 AZD1222 recipients tested seropositive at baseline.

The method was immunoSEQ multiplex PCR; TCRdb's version includes in-frame clones alone and lacks a portion of them. The profile shows some 150,000 clones, approximately 85% of them singletons. Note on this clone: Its target is unknown.

V shed 2 bases and J 2 bases; nucleotides not matched to a gene: 6. CDR1 is KGHSH and CDR2 is LQKENI in the germline V gene. The CDR3 is made up of 15 amino acids. Source: peripheral blood, taken on day 0 of MenACWY control vaccination. This TCR was recovered from an adult in good health. The rearrangement uses TRBV18 and TRBJ2-7; the match to TRBD2 covers 7 bases. The CDR3 DNA reads TGTGCCAGCTCACCAGGGGGACTACTTGCCTACGAGCAGTACTTC. It translates to CASSPGGLLAYEQYF.